This T cell receptor (beta chain) derives from a study of T cells in Graves' hyperthyroidism and ophthalmopathy. At the level of the study: Peripheral blood sampling occurred at initial diagnosis, before any treatment.

Ten or more counts support this clonotype. J lost 7 bases, V lost 3 bases, and 4 bases had no gene match. The CDR3 consists of 14 residues. From germline, CDR1 is SGHRS and CDR2 YFSETQ. Amplified TCR beta CDR3 regions came from RNA transcripts. The HTBI set primed first-round TCR CDR3 RT-PCR. TCRdb reprocessed the multiplex PCR reads with MiXCR, giving one entry per CDR3 protein. Here the sample spans around 350,000 distinct CDR3 sequences, more than 14% being singletons. Input material: blood. This sequence originates from a woman aged 25 to 39 with Graves' ophthalmopathy. The chain couples TRBV5-1 to TRBJ1-4; 9 bases align to TRBD1. The CDR3 loop reads CASSSGQGREKLFF. The DNA of the CDR3 is TGCGCCAGCAGCTCGGGACAGGGACGTGAAAAACTGTTTTTT.